The 25 T cell receptor beta chains presented below share a single source sample, sequenced in a study of blood T cell repertoires in COVID-19. Repertoires were generated with immunoSEQ multiplex PCR, while TCRdb's copy carries only in-frame clones and drops some. The sample records 110,000 to 150,000 clones, under 85% being singletons. Material: peripheral blood. The receptors originated from a man aged 50-60 years with active or convalescent COVID-19.

The chain is built from TRBV28 and TRBJ1-1, with 8 bases matching TRBD1. In germline, CDR1 is MDHEN, CDR2 SYDVKM. The CDR3 has 14 amino acids. V lost 5 bases to trimming and J lost 4 bases; unmatched junction nucleotides: 6. CDR3 DNA sequence: TGTGCCAGCAGTGGAGGACAGGGCGGCACTGAAGCTTTCTTT. It yields the protein CASSGGQGGTEAFF.

The chain is built from TRBV9 and TRBJ2-7; 8 bases match TRBD2. The CDR3 spans 14 residues. Germline lookup yields CDR1 SGDLS and CDR2 YYNGEE. The trim removed 4 bases at V and 3 bases at J, leaving 6 bases unmatched. As DNA, the CDR3 is TGTGCCAGCAGCCCTCGGGGGGGGTACTACGAGCAGTACTTC. Translating it yields CASSPRGGYYEQYF.

The gene calls are TRBV11-2 and TRBJ2-5; maybe TRBD2 (5 bases). Germline assignment: CDR1 SGHAT and CDR2 FQNNGV. The V gene lost 1 base and the J gene lost 9 bases, with 12 bases spanning the gap. The CDR3 sequence is 13 residues long. CDR3 region: CASSLGGGWAQYF. The CDR3 DNA reads as TGTGCCAGCAGCTTAGGAGGAGGCTGGGCCCAGTACTTC.

This chain links TRBV19 with TRBJ1-2; D gene uncertain. Germline V gene sequence: CDR1 LNHDA, CDR2 SQIVND (reference sequence). Trimming left V 7 bases short and J 4 bases short, with 13 bases between. CDR3 length equals 13 residues. DNA for the CDR3: TGTGCCAGTACGATAGGACGGGGCTATGGCTACACCTTC. Translated, it gives CASTIGRGYGYTF.

DNA for the CDR3: TGTGCCAGCGACAGGGGGTCTCTCGGGAATGGCTACACCTTC. Amino acids: CASDRGSLGNGYTF. The chain couples TRBV28 to TRBJ1-2; 9 bases are shared with TRBD1. Trimming removed 8 bases from V and 6 bases from J; junction bases left unmatched: 10. Germline V CDR1 and CDR2: MDHEN, SYDVKM. The CDR3 covers 14 residues.

The genes are TRBV5-1 and TRBJ1-1, with D uncertain. Germline V CDR1 and CDR2: SGHRS, YFSETQ. V was trimmed by 4 bases and J by 6 bases, leaving 19 bases between them. This CDR3 region has 15 residues. The CDR3 sequence is CASSPREGRWAEAFF. The CDR3 DNA follows: TGCGCCAGCAGCCCCCGGGAGGGCCGATGGGCTGAAGCTTTCTTT.

This clone was observed once. The CDR3 is CASSTFSGIGNTIYF. The CDR3 bases are TGTGCCAGCAGCACCTTTTCAGGGATTGGAAACACCATATATTTT. The chain is built from TRBV2 and TRBJ1-3; tentative D call: TRBD1 (5 bases). This CDR3 is built from 15 residues. Germline V gene sequence: CDR1 SNHLY, CDR2 FYNNEI. V gave up 6 bases and J gave up 3 bases, with 15 bases separating them.

CDR3 amino acids: CASSLRLAENTGELFF. The CDR3 nucleotides read TGTGCCAGCAGCTTAAGGCTAGCCGAGAACACCGGGGAGCTGTTTTTT. The gene calls are TRBV7-6 and TRBJ2-2, with D perhaps TRBD2 (5 bases). Between the trimmed V and J ends, which lost 2 bases and 1 base, there was a span of 11 bases. Germline V gene lookup returns CDR1 SGHVS and CDR2 FNYEAQ. The CDR3 is made up of 16 amino acids.

The chain carries TRBV10-1 and TRBJ1-5, with D possibly TRBD1 on 5 matching bases. The CDR3 is 12 amino acids. Germline V gene data show CDR1 as WNHNN and CDR2 as SYGVQD (reference sequence). V lost 6 bases and J lost 5, with 8 bases in between. The CDR3, as DNA: TGCGCCAGCAGCTCGGGGGATCAGCCCCAGCATTTT. It specifies CASSSGDQPQHF.

The chain has TRBV19 and TRBJ1-5, with TRBD1 matching over 7 bases. CDR1 is LNHDA, CDR2 SQIVND, per germline (reference sequence). V lost 7 bases, J lost 2 bases, and 5 bases stayed unmatched. The CDR3 runs 14 residues. The CDR3 sequence: CASTQGVGNQPQHF. CDR3 DNA sequence: TGTGCCAGTACCCAGGGGGTCGGCAATCAGCCCCAGCATTTT.

This chain links TRBV30 with TRBJ1-3; 7 bases agree with TRBD1. The V gene end was trimmed by 4 bases and the J gene end by 4 bases; junction bases not matched to a gene: 7. This CDR3 region has 14 residues. Germline values: CDR1 GTSNPN, CDR2 SVGIG (reference sequence). This CDR3 is CAWTKGGSGNTIYF. For the CDR3, the DNA is TGTGCCTGGACTAAAGGGGGCTCGGGAAACACCATATATTTT.

The chain carries TRBV6-5 and TRBJ1-2, with 8 bases that match TRBD1. Per the germline V gene, CDR1 is MNHEY and CDR2 is SVGAGI. CDR3 length equals 15 residues. V shed 5 bases, J shed 4 bases, and the junction held 9 bases outside the gene matches. The CDR3 here is CASSPSPGQVYGYTF. In DNA, the CDR3 is TGTGCCAGCAGTCCATCCCCGGGACAGGTCTATGGCTACACCTTC.

This chain joins TRBV11-2 and TRBJ1-1; the D is unclear. The CDR3 has 13 amino acids. CDR1 is SGHAT and CDR2 is FQNNGV in the germline V gene. Trimming took off 2 bases at V and 11 bases at J, with 15 bases between the two ends. The CDR3 loop is CASSLISRRGAFF. The CDR3 DNA reads as TGTGCCAGCAGCTTAATAAGCAGGCGTGGGGCTTTCTTT.

The chain combines TRBV28 with TRBJ1-2, with unresolved D. The CDR3 totals 14 residues. V was pared by 5 bases and J by 4 bases, with 14 bases between. Germline V gene data show CDR1 as MDHEN and CDR2 as SYDVKM. This CDR3 reads CASSPAGSFYGYTF. In DNA form, the CDR3 reads TGTGCCAGCAGTCCCGCGGGCAGCTTCTATGGCTACACCTTC.

The gene calls are TRBV3-1 (or the pseudogene TRBV3-2) and TRBJ2-1; D is perhaps TRBD1 (5 bases). V lost 0 bases, J lost 5 bases, and 14 bases lay in between. CDR3 length equals 16 residues. CDR1 and CDR2 (germline): LGHDT, YNNKEL (reference sequence). The CDR3 loop reads CASSQDRAGLNNEQFF. The CDR3 DNA sequence: TGTGCCAGCAGCCAAGATCGGGCAGGGCTGAACAATGAGCAGTTCTTC.

V usage is TRBV5-1 and J usage is TRBJ1-2, with a possible D match to TRBD1 (6 bases). Looked up from germline, CDR1 is SGHRS and CDR2 is YFSETQ. This CDR3 is built from 13 residues. Trimming left V 4 bases short and J 8 bases short, with 15 bases between. CDR3 in amino acids: CASSTEAGEGYTF. The CDR3 nucleotides read TGCGCCAGCAGCACGGAGGCAGGGGAAGGCTACACCTTC. Full variable domain (missing parts from reference TRBV5-1 and TRBJ1-2): KAGVTQTPRYLIKTRGQQVTLSCSPISGHRSVSWYQQTPGQGLQFLFEYFSETQRNKGNFPGRFSGRQFSNSRSEMNVSTLELGDSALYLCASSTEAGEGYTFGSGTRLTVV.

This clone is a singleton in its sample. The chain has TRBV19 and TRBJ2-5, with D perhaps TRBD2 (6 bases). The CDR3 is made up of 16 amino acids. The ends were cut back, 5 bases at V and 2 bases at J, with 18 bases in the middle. Germline CDR1 reads LNHDA; CDR2 reads SQIVND (reference sequence). In DNA form, the CDR3 reads TGTGCCAGTAGTCGCCGGGGCCGGAGGGATCAAGAGACCCAGTACTTC. Its translation: CASSRRGRRDQETQYF.

J is TRBJ2-7 and V is TRBV19; 11 positions agree with TRBD1. In germline, CDR1 is LNHDA, CDR2 SQIVND (reference sequence). There are 13 residues in the CDR3. After removal of 6 bases from V and 3 bases from J, the junction contained 1 base not matched to a gene. The CDR3 spells CASRGQGVYEQYF. CDR3 bases: TGTGCCAGTAGGGGACAGGGGGTCTACGAGCAGTACTTC.

The chain is built from TRBV27 and TRBJ1-2; D is possibly TRBD1 (5 bases). The CDR3 has 14 amino acids. V lost 7 bases, J lost 3 bases, and 15 bases lay in between. The V gene's germline CDR1 is MNHEY and CDR2 SMNVEV (reference sequence). The CDR3: CASTPGGKHYGYTF. DNA for the CDR3: TGTGCCAGCACCCCGGGGGGGAAACACTATGGCTACACCTTC.

The rearrangement uses TRBV5-4 and TRBJ1-3; D not resolved. CDR3 length equals 14 residues. The V end lost 4 bases, the J end lost 7 bases, and 15 bases lay between the germline ends. CDR1 and CDR2 (germline): SGHNT, YYREEE (reference sequence). The CDR3 nucleotides are TGTGCCAGCAGCCCGGACGGGAATAGGAACACCATATATTTT. This codes for CASSPDGNRNTIYF.

The chain uses TRBV20-1 and TRBJ2-5, with D unclear. Germline V gives CDR1 DFQATT, CDR2 SNEGSKA (reference sequence). There are 11 residues in the CDR3. V lost 5 bases to trimming and J lost 2 bases, with 6 bases between them. CDR3 sequence (DNA): TGCAGTGCTCAGAAACAAGAGACCCAGTACTTC. This translates into CSAQKQETQYF.

The V gene is TRBV6-4, the J gene TRBJ2-7; D perhaps matches TRBD1 (6 bases). Trimming removed 6 bases from V and 0 bases from J, with 15 bases in between. CDR3 length: 15 amino acids. The germline V gene has CDR1 MRHNA and CDR2 SNTAGT. CDR3: CASSRQAESSYEQYF. In DNA, the CDR3 is TGTGCCAGCAGCCGACAGGCCGAGAGCTCCTACGAGCAGTACTTC.

The rearrangement joins TRBV6-5 to TRBJ1-2; 10 positions agree with TRBD1. From germline, CDR1 is MNHEY and CDR2 SVGAGI. The V and J ends lost 4 bases and 2 bases, in that order; junction bases with no gene match: 4. CDR3 length equals 15 residues. CDR3 DNA: TGTGCCAGCAGTTCCGGGACAGGGGCAAACTATGGCTACACCTTC. Encoded protein: CASSSGTGANYGYTF.

The chain links TRBV3-1 (or the pseudogene TRBV3-2) to TRBJ2-3; 7 nucleotides line up with TRBD2. The length of the CDR3 is 17 residues. CDR1 is LGHDT, CDR2 YNNKEL, per germline (reference sequence). After removal of 6 bases from V and 5 bases from J, the junction contained 17 bases not matched to a gene. The DNA for the CDR3 is TGTGCCAGCAGTCCCAGGCGAGGGAGGGCCGATGGAGATACGCAGTATTTT. It codes for CASSPRRGRADGDTQYF.

This clone has just one count. The chain links TRBV19 to TRBJ2-7; 8 bases align to TRBD2. The V gene's germline CDR1 is LNHDA and CDR2 SQIVND (reference sequence). Trimming removed 3 bases from V and 4 bases from J; junction bases left unmatched: 5. The CDR3 totals 14 residues. The CDR3 is CASSIGRARYEQYF. The CDR3 bases are TGTGCCAGTAGTATCGGGAGGGCCCGGTACGAGCAGTACTTC.